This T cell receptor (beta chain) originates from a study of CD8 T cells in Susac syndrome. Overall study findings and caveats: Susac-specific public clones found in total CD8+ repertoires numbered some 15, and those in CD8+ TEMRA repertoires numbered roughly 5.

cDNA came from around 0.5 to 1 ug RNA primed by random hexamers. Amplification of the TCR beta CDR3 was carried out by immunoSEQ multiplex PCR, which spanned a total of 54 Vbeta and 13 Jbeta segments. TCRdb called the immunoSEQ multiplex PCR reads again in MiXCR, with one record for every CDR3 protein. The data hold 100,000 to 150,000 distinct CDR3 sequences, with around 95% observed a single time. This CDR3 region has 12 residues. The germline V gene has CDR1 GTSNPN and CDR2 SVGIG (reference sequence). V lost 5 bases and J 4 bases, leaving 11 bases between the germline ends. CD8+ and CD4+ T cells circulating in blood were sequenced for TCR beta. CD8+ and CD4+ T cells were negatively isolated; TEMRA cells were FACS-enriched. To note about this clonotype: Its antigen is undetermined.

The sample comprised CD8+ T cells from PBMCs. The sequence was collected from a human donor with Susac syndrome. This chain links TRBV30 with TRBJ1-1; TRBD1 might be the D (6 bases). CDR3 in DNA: TGTGCCTGGGGCCGAGGGGGCACTGAAGCTTTCTTT. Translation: CAWGRGGTEAFF.